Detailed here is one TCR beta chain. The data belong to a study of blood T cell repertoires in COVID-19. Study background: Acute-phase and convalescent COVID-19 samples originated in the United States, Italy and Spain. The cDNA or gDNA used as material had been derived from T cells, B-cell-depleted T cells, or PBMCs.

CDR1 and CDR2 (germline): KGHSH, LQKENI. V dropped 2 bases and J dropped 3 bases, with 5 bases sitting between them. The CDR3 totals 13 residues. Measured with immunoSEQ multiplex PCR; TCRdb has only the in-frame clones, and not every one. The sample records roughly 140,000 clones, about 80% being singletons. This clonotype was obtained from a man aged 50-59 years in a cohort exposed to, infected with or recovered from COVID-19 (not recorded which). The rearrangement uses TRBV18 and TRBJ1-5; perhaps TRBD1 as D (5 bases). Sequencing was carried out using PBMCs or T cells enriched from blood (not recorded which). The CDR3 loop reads CASSPGANQPQHF. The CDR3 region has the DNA TGTGCCAGCTCACCAGGGGCCAATCAGCCCCAGCATTTT.